A single sample is the source of the 23 T cell receptor beta chains below, sequenced in a study of T cells in narcolepsy. TCRdb keeps only in-frame clones here, not all; method: immunoSEQ multiplex PCR. Of about 27,000 clones in the sample, approximately 86% were seen once. Sequenced input: CD45RA- memory CD4+ T cells from PBMCs. Every receptor here comes from a human donor with narcolepsy.

The rearrangement joins TRBV29-1 to TRBJ1-1; 11 nucleotides match TRBD1. From germline, CDR1 is SQVTM and CDR2 ANQGSEA. The junction had 7 bases not matched to a gene; V was cut back by 5 bases and J by 11 bases. This CDR3 has 12 amino acids. DNA for the CDR3: TGCAGCGTTAACGGACAGGGGGCCAAGGCTTTCTTT. As protein: CSVNGQGAKAFF. Variable domain in full (rest from reference TRBV29-1 and TRBJ1-1): SAVISQKPSRDICQRGTSLTIQCQVDSQVTMMFWYRQQPGQSLTLIATANQGSEATYESGFVIDKFPISRPNLTFSTLTVSNMSPEDSSIYLCSVNGQGAKAFFGQGTRLTVV.

This clone has more than one count but fewer than ten. At the DNA level, this CDR3 is encoded by other sequences in the same sample as well. The chain is built from TRBV5-4 and TRBJ1-2; TRBD1 is a possible D gene (5 bases). Trimming removed 0 bases from V and 5 bases from J, with 8 bases in between. Germline V gives CDR1 SGHNT, CDR2 YYREEE (reference sequence). CDR3 length equals 13 residues. CDR3 bases: TGTGCCAGCAGCTTGGAGGGGATATATGGCTACACCTTC. Its protein is CASSLEGIYGYTF.

This chain uses TRBV2 with TRBJ2-5; possible D gene TRBD2, 7 bases. The CDR3 extends over 13 amino acids. V lost 2 bases, J lost 9 bases, and 13 bases lay in between. Germline V gene sequence: CDR1 SNHLY, CDR2 FYNNEI. This CDR3 reads CASSERGAEAQYF. The CDR3, as DNA: TGTGCCAGCAGTGAACGGGGGGCGGAGGCCCAGTACTTC.

This chain's CDR3 is CASSSQGRGAQYF. For the CDR3, the DNA is TGTGCCAGCAGCTCACAGGGGCGTGGGGCCCAGTACTTC. This chain joins TRBV5-8 and TRBJ2-5, with 7 bases matching TRBD1. The germline V gene encodes CDR1 SGHTS and CDR2 YDEGEE. The CDR3 runs 13 residues. J lost 9 bases, V lost 3 bases, and 8 bases had no gene match.

V and J are TRBV19 and TRBJ2-3; 14 positions match TRBD2. Per germline, CDR1 LNHDA and CDR2 SQIVND (reference sequence). The CDR3 is made up of 21 amino acids. The junction had 16 bases not matched to a gene; V was cut back by 5 bases and J by 0 bases. DNA for the CDR3: TGTGCCAGTAGTTCAAGGACTAGCGGGGGGAATATTTATTCTAGCACAGATACGCAGTATTTT. This encodes CASSSRTSGGNIYSSTDTQYF.

The chain links TRBV7-7 to TRBJ2-1; D not certain. Germline CDR1 reads SSHAT; CDR2 reads FNYEAQ (reference sequence). Trimming removed 5 bases at V and 5 bases at J, with 10 bases between. This CDR3 is built from 13 residues. The CDR3 region is CASSRGPNNEQFF. CDR3 DNA: TGTGCCAGCAGCCGAGGACCGAACAATGAGCAGTTCTTC.

The chain couples TRBV6-1 to TRBJ2-3; 7 positions match TRBD2. Germline CDR1 MNHNS, CDR2 SASEGT. The length of the CDR3 is 15 residues. Unmatched junction bases numbered 6, after V lost 6 bases and J lost 0 bases. The CDR3 loop is CASSASGASTDTQYF. For the CDR3, the DNA is TGTGCCAGCAGCGCCAGCGGGGCTAGCACAGATACGCAGTATTTT.

The chain employs TRBV6-5 and TRBJ1-6; 8 nucleotides agree with TRBD1. The CDR3 has 14 amino acids. V dropped 6 bases and J dropped 8; count of bases not matched to a gene: 6. Germline V gene data show CDR1 as MNHEY and CDR2 as SVGAGI. CDR3 amino acids: CASSFDRGDSPLHF. As DNA, the CDR3 is TGTGCCAGCAGCTTTGACAGGGGCGATTCACCCCTCCACTTT.

The V and J genes are TRBV10-1 and TRBJ1-1; unclear D gene. V was clipped by 3 bases and J by 4 bases, with 9 bases between them. The CDR3 is made up of 13 amino acids. Germline V gene data show CDR1 as WNHNN and CDR2 as SYGVQD (reference sequence). The CDR3 nucleotides read TGCGCCAGCAGTGAACCCCTAGGCACTGAAGCTTTCTTT. It translates to CASSEPLGTEAFF.

The chain recombines TRBV14 with TRBJ1-1; no firm D call. Germline V CDR1 and CDR2: SGHDN, FVKESK. The V and J ends lost 0 bases and 6 bases respectively, with 11 bases between them. This CDR3 region has 14 residues. CDR3 amino acids: CASSQDIRGPEAFF. As DNA, the CDR3 is TGTGCCAGCAGCCAAGATATTCGCGGGCCTGAAGCTTTCTTT.

The chain carries TRBV18 and TRBJ1-3; the D is unclear. The germline V gene has CDR1 KGHSH and CDR2 LQKENI. The length of the CDR3 is 13 residues. V was pared by 8 bases and J by 2 bases, with 10 bases between. This chain's CDR3 is CASRTSTGNTIYF. CDR3 nucleotide sequence: TGTGCCAGCCGGACCTCCACTGGAAACACCATATATTTT.

The chain has TRBV2 and TRBJ2-5; 9 bases map to TRBD2. Trimming took 2 bases from V and 3 from J; bases not matched to a gene: 7. Germline V gene lookup returns CDR1 SNHLY and CDR2 FYNNEI. The CDR3 loop spans 16 amino acids. CDR3 in amino acids: CASSENQASGEETQYF. In nucleotides, the CDR3 is TGTGCCAGCAGTGAAAATCAGGCTAGCGGGGAAGAGACCCAGTACTTC.

J is TRBJ1-3 and V is TRBV5-1; 7 bases match TRBD1. CDR1 is SGHRS and CDR2 is YFSETQ in the germline V gene. Losses at the gene ends were 2 bases for V and 2 bases for J; bases not matched to a gene: 1. This CDR3 spans 14 amino acids. The CDR3 coding sequence is TGCGCCAGCAGCTTAACAGGGGCTGGAAACACCATATATTTT. Amino acid sequence: CASSLTGAGNTIYF.

The chain couples TRBV2 to TRBJ2-5, with 7 bases matching TRBD2. Germline CDR1 and CDR2: SNHLY and FYNNEI. There are 13 residues in the CDR3. Trimming at V came to 8 bases and at J to 5 bases, leaving 8 bases not matched to a gene. CDR3 residues: CASLAVVGETQYF. CDR3 in DNA: TGTGCCAGCCTAGCGGTGGTAGGGGAGACCCAGTACTTC.

The chain couples TRBV7-9 to TRBJ1-4; D gene unclear. The germline V gene has CDR1 SEHNR and CDR2 FQNEAQ (reference sequence). V lost 4 bases and J 8 bases, leaving 17 bases between the germline ends. The CDR3 contains 15 residues. CDR3 bases: TGTGCCAGCAGCTCGGGTTTCCACGAAGGGGAAAAACTGTTTTTT. Translated, it gives CASSSGFHEGEKLFF.

CDR3 loop: CASSLDRDGQPQHF. The CDR3 bases are TGTGCCAGCAGCCTCGACAGGGATGGACAGCCCCAGCATTTT. The chain recombines TRBV2 with TRBJ1-5; 7 bases line up with TRBD1. Germline assignment: CDR1 SNHLY and CDR2 FYNNEI. This CDR3 comprises 14 residues. J was trimmed by 7 bases and V by 6 bases; bases with no gene match: 9.

The V call is TRBV2, the J call TRBJ1-1; possible D gene TRBD1, 6 bases. Deletions cut 7 bases from V and 1 base from J, with 13 bases between. This CDR3 has 14 amino acids. Germline-derived CDR1 and CDR2 are SNHLY and FYNNEI. CDR3 in amino acids: CASTPGGGNTEAFF. The CDR3 coding sequence is TGTGCCAGCACCCCCGGGGGCGGGAACACTGAAGCTTTCTTT.

V gene TRBV18 combines with J gene TRBJ1-5; TRBD1 might be the D (5 bases). The CDR3 has 16 residues. The ends were cut back, 5 bases at V and 0 bases at J, with 14 bases in the middle. Germline assignment: CDR1 KGHSH and CDR2 LQKENI. CDR3 residues: CASSTFATDSNQPQHF. CDR3 in DNA: TGTGCCAGCTCAACGTTCGCGACAGATAGCAATCAGCCCCAGCATTTT.

The rearrangement uses TRBV5-6 and TRBJ2-7; D remains unclear. V lost 3 bases to trimming and J lost 3 bases, with 13 bases between them. CDR1 is SGHDT and CDR2 is YYEEEE in the germline V gene. This CDR3 has 14 amino acids. CDR3 in DNA: TGTGCCAGCAGCTCCCTAACCAGTCTCTACGAGCAGTACGTC. Translating gives CASSSLTSLYEQYV.

The chain couples TRBV27 to TRBJ1-5; D not resolved. The germline CDR1 and CDR2 sequences are MNHEY and SMNVEV (reference sequence). The CDR3 is made up of 13 amino acids. V lost 5 bases to trimming and J lost 1 base, with 6 bases between them. The CDR3 here is CASSPTSNQPQHF. The CDR3 bases are TGTGCCAGCAGTCCTACGAGCAATCAGCCCCAGCATTTT.

The V gene is TRBV6-1, the J gene TRBJ2-5; no firm D call. Germline CDR1 and CDR2: MNHNS and SASEGT. V was pared by 3 bases and J by 1 base, with 9 bases between. There are 14 residues in the CDR3. CDR3 in amino acids: CASSDLRAQETQYF. In DNA, the CDR3 is TGTGCCAGCAGTGATCTTCGGGCCCAAGAGACCCAGTACTTC.

The gene calls are TRBV5-5 and TRBJ1-5; 9 bases map to TRBD1. V shed 0 bases, J shed 6 bases, and the junction held 13 bases outside the gene matches. The CDR3 length is 18 residues. The germline V gene has CDR1 SGHKS and CDR2 YYEKEE (reference sequence). The CDR3: CASSLAFQQGAFLQPQHF. The CDR3 coding sequence is TGTGCCAGCAGCTTGGCCTTCCAACAGGGGGCATTTCTTCAGCCCCAGCATTTT. Full variable domain (missing parts from reference TRBV5-5 and TRBJ1-5): DAGVTQSPTHLIKTRGQQVTLRCSPISGHKSVSWYQQVLGQGPQFIFQYYEKEERGRGNFPDRFSARQFPNYSSELNVNALLLGDSALYLCASSLAFQQGAFLQPQHFGDGTRLSIL.

This clone was seen a handful of times. The chain joins TRBV25-1 to TRBJ1-2, with D unclear. Germline-derived CDR1 and CDR2 are MGHDK and SYGVNS. Trimming took 8 bases from V and 8 from J, leaving 15 bases between them. The CDR3 is 12 amino acids. This CDR3 is CASWGGSSGYTF. DNA of the CDR3: TGTGCCAGCTGGGGAGGATCTAGCGGCTACACCTTC.